This TCR beta chain was sequenced for a study of cytomegalovirus exposure and HLA in healthy donors. Germline assignment: CDR1 PRHDT and CDR2 FYEKMQ (reference sequence). The CDR3 is 13 residues long. With 5 bases removed from V and 1 base from J, the gap between germline ends came to 8 bases. The study's findings and limits: The study listed approximately 160 cytomegalovirus-associated TCR beta chains. Looking again later, the authors saw that most CMV-associated TCR beta chains seemed HLA-restricted.

The PCR made use of 60 Vbeta and 13 Jbeta primers. Assay: immunoSEQ multiplex PCR; the TCRdb copy retains only in-frame clones and omits some. The data show about 110,000 clones, approximately 84% seen once. Concerning this clone: As yet, its antigen is unknown.

Sequencing was performed on PBMCs. The V gene is TRBV13, the J gene TRBJ1-1; D not certain. The sequence derives from a man aged 35 to 55 in good health and CMV-seronegative. DNA of the CDR3: TGTGCCAGCAGCGTTACGAGGAACACTGAAGCTTTCTTT. The encoded protein is CASSVTRNTEAFF.